A selection of T cell receptor beta chains follows, all from one sample in a study of Graves' ophthalmopathy and Graves' hyperthyroidism. TCRdb reprocessed the multiplex PCR reads via MiXCR and lists one record per CDR3 protein. The table records 300,000 to 400,000 distinct CDR3 sequences, roughly 17% of them present only once. Sequenced sample: peripheral blood. The source of these receptors is an adult man with Graves' ophthalmopathy. CDR3s include the opening cysteine and the closing phenylalanine or tryptophan. The D gene is left open where the match is weak. Expanded clones are given a class, and other clones once, few, many or no size at all.

size,D,V,J,CDR3,DNA
few,NA,TRBV11-3,TRBJ2-7,CASSLGSSGEQYF,TGTGCCAGCAGCTTAGGTTCGAGTGGCGAGCAGTACTTC
many,TRBD1,TRBV6-1,TRBJ2-7,CASSPTGGQLGWEQYF,TGTGCCAGCAGCCCAACAGGGGGGCAGTTGGGCTGGGAGCAGTACTTC
many,NA,TRBV3-1,TRBJ1-6,CASSHMENSPLHF,TGTGCCAGCAGCCATATGGAGAATTCACCCCTCCACTTT
NA,NA,TRBV5-1,TRBJ1-2,CASSSGQLGYTF,TGCGCCAGCAGCTCCGGACAGCTGGGCTACACCTTC
many,NA,TRBV5-1,TRBJ2-2,CASSLAVGVTGELFF,TGCGCCAGCAGCCTGGCCGTAGGGGTCACCGGGGAGCTGTTTTTT
many,NA,TRBV24-1,TRBJ1-2,CATSGRGPPVDYGYTF,TGTGCCACCAGTGGTAGGGGACCTCCAGTGGACTATGGCTACACCTTC
many,TRBD1,TRBV7-9,TRBJ1-1,CASSPRQGLHTEAFF,TGTGCCAGCAGCCCCAGACAGGGACTTCACACTGAAGCTTTCTTT
many,TRBD2,TRBV19,TRBJ2-7,CASWAGGVGEQYF,TGTGCCAGTTGGGCGGGAGGTGTCGGCGAGCAGTACTTC
many,TRBD2,TRBV2,TRBJ2-7,CASKRGGDTYEQYF,TGTGCCAGCAAGCGCGGGGGGGATACCTACGAGCAGTACTTC
NA,NA,TRBV6-1,TRBJ2-5,CASSEAPITAAVRQTQYF,TGTGCCAGCAGTGAAGCCCCAATAACGGCGGCAGTTAGACAGACCCAGTACTTC
NA,TRBD1,TRBV11-1,TRBJ2-5,CASSPNQGQGSQYF,TGTGCCAGCAGCCCTAACCAAGGACAGGGGTCCCAGTACTTC
many,NA,TRBV7-8,TRBJ2-7,CASSLNPSQAYEQYF,TGTGCCAGCAGCTTAAACCCGTCCCAAGCCTACGAGCAGTACTTC
many,NA,TRBV30,TRBJ2-7,CASGTVSSYEQYF,TGTGCCTCCGGGACGGTAAGCTCCTACGAGCAGTACTTC
many,NA,TRBV11-1,TRBJ2-7,CASSEGGGRFSYEQYF,TGTGCCAGCAGCGAAGGCGGCGGACGGTTTTCCTACGAGCAGTACTTC
many,NA,TRBV6-2/TRBV6-3,TRBJ2-7,CASSSSLGLEQYF,TGTGCCAGCAGCTCCAGTTTGGGCCTGGAGCAGTACTTC
many,NA,TRBV30,TRBJ2-5,CAWSVGGGLETQYF,TGTGCCTGGAGTGTCGGGGGTGGTTTGGAGACCCAGTACTTC
many,NA,TRBV30,TRBJ2-7,CAWSPGVPYEQYF,TGTGCCTGGAGCCCGGGAGTTCCCTACGAGCAGTACTTC
many,TRBD1,TRBV25-1,TRBJ1-6,CASSEYLRDRASPLHF,TGTGCCAGCAGTGAATATCTTCGGGACAGGGCTTCACCCCTCCACTTT
many,NA,TRBV12-3/TRBV12-4,TRBJ2-7,CASSLGAVYEQYF,TGTGCCAGCAGCCTCGGGGCGGTCTACGAGCAGTACTTC
many,TRBD1,TRBV27,TRBJ2-5,CATRDRVPETQYF,TGTGCCACCCGGGACAGGGTACCAGAGACCCAGTACTTC
NA,NA,TRBV20-1,TRBJ1-5,CSARDRRQGFSNQPQHF,TGCAGTGCTAGAGATCGTCGGCAGGGTTTTAGCAATCAGCCCCAGCATTTT
many,TRBD1,TRBV27,TRBJ2-7,CASRRTGGWYEQYF,TGTGCCAGCAGGAGGACAGGGGGCTGGTACGAGCAGTACTTC
few,NA,TRBV18,TRBJ2-7,CASALSDEGYEQYF,TGTGCCAGCGCCCTCTCGGACGAGGGTTACGAGCAGTACTTC
many,NA,TRBV28,TRBJ1-1,CASSLGVIMNTEAFF,TGTGCCAGCAGTTTAGGAGTGATAATGAACACTGAAGCTTTCTTT
many,NA,TRBV12-3/TRBV12-4,TRBJ2-5,CASSPRVQSTQYF,TGTGCCAGCAGCCCCAGGGTCCAATCGACCCAGTACTTC
many,NA,TRBV6-2/TRBV6-3,TRBJ2-4,CASSYSFSGVTKNIQYF,TGTGCCAGCAGTTACTCTTTTTCAGGGGTGACCAAAAACATTCAGTACTTC
NA,NA,TRBV7-3,TRBJ2-5,CASNNGVKTQYF,TGTGCCAGCAACAACGGTGTGAAGACCCAGTACTTC
many,NA,TRBV6-2/TRBV6-3,TRBJ2-6,CASSYPQISGANVLTF,TGTGCCAGCAGTTACCCCCAAATCTCTGGGGCCAACGTCCTGACTTTC
many,NA,TRBV6-1,TRBJ1-5,CASSENPSNQPQHF,TGTGCCAGCAGTGAAAACCCCAGCAATCAGCCCCAGCATTTT
few,NA,TRBV12-3/TRBV12-4,TRBJ1-5,CASSSISNQPQHF,TGTGCCAGCAGTTCTATTAGCAATCAGCCCCAGCATTTT
many,NA,TRBV5-1,TRBJ2-7,CASSLGAGGGSYEQYF,TGCGCCAGCAGCTTGGGGGCCGGGGGTGGCTCCTACGAGCAGTACTTC
NA,NA,TRBV9,TRBJ1-3,CASSVQGTSGNTIYF,TGTGCCAGCAGCGTACAGGGTACTTCTGGAAACACCATATATTTT
few,TRBD2,TRBV18,TRBJ2-1,CASSPGLAGGKNEQFF,TGTGCCAGCTCACCAGGTCTAGCGGGAGGGAAGAATGAGCAGTTCTTC
NA,NA,TRBV12-3/TRBV12-4,TRBJ2-7,CASSKTGVEQYF,TGTGCCAGCAGTAAAACAGGCGTCGAGCAGTACTTC
many,NA,TRBV12-3/TRBV12-4,TRBJ2-7,CASSLYRALGYEQYF,TGTGCCAGCAGTCTCTACAGGGCATTAGGGTACGAGCAGTACTTC
many,NA,TRBV5-6,TRBJ2-7,CASSFLVQRANEQYF,TGTGCCAGCAGCTTTCTAGTCCAGCGGGCCAACGAGCAGTACTTC
many,NA,TRBV5-1,TRBJ2-5,CASSSGDVEETQYF,TGCGCCAGCAGCTCAGGGGACGTGGAAGAGACCCAGTACTTC
NA,NA,TRBV27,TRBJ1-6,CASRTHFRYNSPLHF,TGTGCCAGCAGGACTCATTTCAGATATAATTCACCCCTCCACTTT
many,NA,TRBV29-1,TRBJ1-1,CSVEGSSLTEAFF,TGCAGCGTCGAGGGCTCCTCTCTCACTGAAGCTTTCTTT
many,NA,TRBV28,TRBJ2-7,CASSLRLTGPYEQYF,TGTGCCAGCAGTTTAAGGCTGACGGGACCCTACGAGCAGTACTTC
few,TRBD2,TRBV6-5,TRBJ2-5,CASSSLRREGQRGTQYF,TGTGCCAGCAGTTCCTTACGGCGGGAGGGTCAAAGGGGGACCCAGTACTTC
NA,TRBD2,TRBV9,TRBJ2-5,CASSARELAGDLMHLIETQYF,TGTGCCAGCAGCGCTCGCGAACTAGCGGGGGATCTTATGCACCTGATAGAGACCCAGTACTTC
many,NA,TRBV7-2,TRBJ2-7,CASSSTLLEQYF,TGTGCCAGCAGCTCTACCCTCCTCGAGCAGTACTTC
many,NA,TRBV7-2,TRBJ2-5,CASSSDSQGGKTQYF,TGTGCCAGCAGCTCCGATTCACAGGGAGGGAAGACCCAGTACTTC
many,TRBD1,TRBV20-1,TRBJ2-7,CSARADSTGLEQYF,TGCAGTGCTAGGGCTGACTCGACAGGGCTCGAGCAGTACTTC